Reported below is one T cell receptor (beta chain). Its antigen remains unidentified. The assay was run at deep level. Libraries were prepared by immunoSEQ multiplex PCR; TCRdb keeps only in-frame clonotypes and omits some of them. This sample has approximately 2.5 million clones, with more than 85% found just once. V lost 3 bases, J lost 10 bases, and 8 bases stayed unmatched. This CDR3 spans 14 amino acids. From germline, CDR1 is MNHNS and CDR2 SASEGT. There were only Caucasian adults among the donors, and all lived in Nashville, Tennessee. These data belong to a study of shared clonotypes between healthy human individuals. General study findings and limits: Clonotypes that were shared across a handful of donors made up around 5.5% of naive CD4 clonotypes. Genetic and exposure-history diversity was limited by the few donors.

Material for sequencing was naive CD4+ T cells from PBMCs. The subset: CD45RA+ positively selected. This chain connects TRBV6-1 to TRBJ2-5, with TRBD2 matching over 10 bases. The clonotype was recovered from a man younger than 35 in good health. Some clones in this sample may be carry-over from other donors' samples. As DNA, the CDR3 is TGTGCCAGCAGTGATCCTAGCGGGGGACCTGTCCAGTACTTC. This sequence encodes CASSDPSGGPVQYF.